The 12 T cell receptor beta chains given below trace back to one sample, sequenced in a study of blood T cell repertoires in COVID-19. Clones were read by immunoSEQ multiplex PCR, and TCRdb kept only the in-frame ones, dropping some. The sample lists 250,000 to 300,000 clones, approximately 91% seen once, with roughly 1.2% in the top ten. The sample taken for sequencing was PBMCs or T cells enriched from blood (not recorded which). The receptors come from a human donor in a cohort exposed to, infected with or recovered from COVID-19 (not recorded which). The donor label of this sample is uncertain.

The chain employs TRBV10-3 and TRBJ2-2, with D unresolved. Between the trimmed V and J ends, which lost 8 bases and 5 bases, there was a span of 6 bases. From germline, CDR1 is ENHRY and CDR2 SYGVKD. The CDR3 contains 11 residues. The CDR3 sequence is CAIAETGELFF. CDR3 DNA sequence: TGTGCCATCGCGGAGACCGGGGAGCTGTTTTTT.

The chain links TRBV18 to TRBJ2-7; perhaps TRBD1 as D (5 bases). CDR3 length: 14 amino acids. The germline V gene has CDR1 KGHSH and CDR2 LQKENI. V lost 4 bases and J lost 2, with 12 bases in between. The CDR3 reads CASSRGALAYEQYF. As DNA, the CDR3 is TGTGCCAGCTCACGTGGGGCCCTAGCCTACGAGCAGTACTTC. Full variable domain (outside the CDR3, taken from reference TRBV18 and TRBJ2-7): NAGVMQNPRHLVRRRGQEARLRCSPMKGHSHVYWYRQLPEEGLKFMVYLQKENIIDESGMPKERFSAEFPKEGPSILRIQQVVRGDSAAYFCASSRGALAYEQYFGPGTRLTVT.

In nucleotides, the CDR3 is TGTGCCAGCAGCTTAGGGACAGGTCCCTACGAGCAGTACTTC. Its protein product is CASSLGTGPYEQYF. The chain employs TRBV5-4 and TRBJ2-7; TRBD1 matches at 8 bases. The CDR3 loop spans 14 amino acids. Germline CDR1 and CDR2: SGHNT and YYREEE (reference sequence). The J segment lost 2 bases and the V segment lost 2 bases, leaving 3 bases of the junction unmatched.

This chain joins TRBV27 and TRBJ2-1, with D unresolved. Trimming stripped 8 bases from V and 2 bases from J, with 13 bases between. The germline V gene encodes CDR1 MNHEY and CDR2 SMNVEV (reference sequence). The CDR3 is made up of 14 amino acids. The CDR3 loop is CASSRDFPYNEQFF. The DNA for the CDR3 is TGTGCCAGCTCTCGAGACTTCCCCTACAATGAGCAGTTCTTC.

Concerning this clone itself: The same CDR3 is also encoded by other DNA sequences in this sample. The rearrangement links TRBV3-1 (or the pseudogene TRBV3-2) to TRBJ1-1; 7 nucleotides line up with TRBD1. The CDR3 length is 13 residues. V trimming: 6 bases; J trimming: 1 base; junction bases outside the gene matches: 2. Germline V gives CDR1 LGHDT, CDR2 YNNKEL (reference sequence). CDR3 in amino acids: CASRRQGNTEAFF. For the CDR3, the DNA is TGTGCCAGCAGACGACAGGGGAACACTGAAGCTTTCTTT.

This chain connects TRBV4-1 to TRBJ2-4; a weak D match, TRBD1 (5 bases). The CDR3 has 15 residues. V gave up 2 bases and J gave up 5 bases, with 13 bases separating them. The germline CDR1 and CDR2 sequences are MGHRA and YSYEKL. This chain's CDR3 is CASSQPTVGQNIQYF. The CDR3 DNA reads as TGCGCCAGCAGCCAACCGACAGTGGGCCAAAACATTCAGTACTTC.

This rearrangement joins TRBV5-6 to TRBJ2-2; D possibly corresponds to TRBD1 (7 bases). This CDR3 contains 15 residues. CDR1 is SGHDT, CDR2 YYEEEE, per germline. Trimming pared 4 bases from V and 4 bases from J, leaving 14 bases between. The DNA for the CDR3 is TGTGCCAGCAGCCCCGCAGGGGGACTCACCGGGGAGCTGTTTTTT. This codes for CASSPAGGLTGELFF. Using reference TRBV5-6 and TRBJ2-2 for the parts outside the CDR3, the full variable domain is DAGVTQSPTHLIKTRGQQVTLRCSPKSGHDTVSWYQQALGQGPQFIFQYYEEEERQRGNFPDRFSGHQFPNYSSELNVNALLLGDSALYLCASSPAGGLTGELFFGEGSRLTVL.

V is TRBV6-6 and J is TRBJ1-4, with D possibly TRBD1 on 5 matching bases. The V end lost 5 bases, the J end lost 7 bases, and 23 bases lay between the germline ends. CDR3 length equals 17 residues. Germline V gives CDR1 MNHNY, CDR2 SVGAGI (reference sequence). The CDR3 DNA follows: TGTGCCAGCAGTCCCCTTATAACCGCGGGACTTCGTGAAAAACTGTTTTTT. Translated, it gives CASSPLITAGLREKLFF.

The chain joins TRBV11-1 to TRBJ2-3; TRBD1 matches at 7 bases. The CDR3 sequence is 14 residues long. V lost 1 base and J lost 11; bases outside the gene matches: 9. CDR1 is SGHAT and CDR2 is FQDESV in the germline V gene (reference sequence). CDR3 amino acids: CASSLEFKTGKQYF. CDR3 DNA sequence: TGTGCCAGCAGCTTAGAGTTCAAGACAGGGAAGCAGTATTTT. Filled out from reference TRBV11-1 and TRBJ2-3, the complete variable domain reads EAEVAQSPRYKITEKSQAVAFWCDPISGHATLYWYRQILGQGPELLVQFQDESVVDDSQLPKDRFSAERLKGVDSTLKIQPAELGDSAMYLCASSLEFKTGKQYFGPGTRLTVL.

The chain combines TRBV11-2 with TRBJ2-3; 7 nucleotides line up with TRBD2. Germline lookup yields CDR1 SGHAT and CDR2 FQNNGV. After removal of 5 bases from V and 3 bases from J, the junction contained 5 bases not matched to a gene. The length of the CDR3 is 14 residues. The chain's CDR3 is CASSRELATDTQYF. CDR3 nucleotides: TGTGCCAGCAGCAGGGAACTAGCGACAGATACGCAGTATTTT.

This clone came up once. The chain combines TRBV11-2 with TRBJ1-4; a weak D match, TRBD1 (6 bases). Germline V lookup: CDR1 SGHAT, CDR2 FQNNGV. Trimming took 4 bases from V and 6 from J, leaving 24 bases between them. This CDR3 region has 18 residues. The CDR3 protein is CASSSGLLFGTRDEKLFF. The CDR3 nucleotides are TGTGCCAGCAGCTCCGGCTTGCTGTTCGGGACAAGAGATGAAAAACTGTTTTTT.

This chain uses TRBV19 with TRBJ1-3; D gene unclear. The length of the CDR3 is 14 residues. Germline assignment: CDR1 LNHDA and CDR2 SQIVND (reference sequence). V was pared by 7 bases and J by 0 bases, with 10 bases between. In DNA, the CDR3 is TGTGCCAGTAAGACGGACTTCTCTGGAAACACCATATATTTT. Protein product: CASKTDFSGNTIYF.